This T cell receptor beta chain was recorded in a study of OX40 agonist ivuxolimab in advanced cancers. Across the whole study: Ivuxolimab doses were 0.01, 0.1, 0.3, 1.5, 3 or 10 mg/kg every 2 weeks. Antecedent anti-PD-1, anti-PD-L1 or anti-CTLA-4 therapy was permissible, with over 35% having received some.

Germline V gene lookup returns CDR1 MNHNS and CDR2 SASEGT. The V end lost 4 bases, the J end lost 2 bases, and 10 bases lay between the germline ends. This CDR3 spans 14 amino acids. As regards this clone: Its specificity is not known.

Here immunoSEQ multiplex PCR was the method, and the copy in TCRdb shows in-frame clones only, minus some. This table has approximately 68,000 clones, roughly 86% appearing once. Regarding the study as a whole: Average numbers of expanded clones were greater in CD8+ T cells than in CD4+.

Sequences were derived from CD4+ or CD8+ T cells sorted from blood, sampled in a trial of the OX40 agonist ivuxolimab. V usage is TRBV6-1 and J usage is TRBJ2-3; D is undetermined. The TCR was taken from an adult with an advanced solid tumor such as melanoma, head and neck, liver or kidney cancer. The CDR3 protein is CASSGGSFTDTQYF. CDR3 coding DNA: TGTGCCAGCAGTGGGGGATCTTTCACAGATACGCAGTATTTT.